This T cell receptor beta chain was sequenced during a study of T cells in women clearing cervical HPV infection. Study-wide background: Only a few women had HLA typing results available. Points from the study as a whole: Cases and controls were distinguished at AUC around 0.87 by richness and V genes.

Some clones are missing from TCRdb's copy, which holds only in-frame ones; the method was immunoSEQ multiplex PCR. This listing includes about 20,000 clones. Comment on this clone: Its antigen is unknown. The read ends 3 residues early relative to the CDR3; the germline J gene fills the gap.

The CDR3 runs to 16 residues. Germline CDR1 KGHSH, CDR2 LQKENI. With V trimmed by 4 bases and J by 4 bases, 10 bases remained unmatched. Sequenced: blood buffy coat. The sequence came from a woman between 18 and 69 years old with a cervical HPV16 infection that either progressed to CIN3+ or cleared (not recorded which). The chain uses TRBV18 and TRBJ1-5, with 7 nucleotides matching TRBD1. The CDR3 loop reads CASSLGQANKNQPQHF. Incomplete CDR3 DNA: TGTGCCAGCTCACTAGGACAGGCGAACAAGAATCAGCCC.